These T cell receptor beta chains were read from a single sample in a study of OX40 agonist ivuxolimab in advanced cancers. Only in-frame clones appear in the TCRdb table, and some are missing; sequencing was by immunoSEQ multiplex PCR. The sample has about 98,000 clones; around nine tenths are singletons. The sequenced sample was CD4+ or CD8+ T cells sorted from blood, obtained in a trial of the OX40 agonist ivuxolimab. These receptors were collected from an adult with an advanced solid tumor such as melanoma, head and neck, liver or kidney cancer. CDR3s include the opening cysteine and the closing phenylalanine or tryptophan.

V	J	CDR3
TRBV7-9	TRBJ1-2	CASSLTTGFHGYTF
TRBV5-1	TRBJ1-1	CASGSGTPNTEAFF
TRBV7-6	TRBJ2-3	CASSPDSSTTQYF
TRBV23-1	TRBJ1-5	CASSQGGQGQESDQPQHF
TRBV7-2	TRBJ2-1	CASSQGMGGYNEQFF
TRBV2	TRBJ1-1	CASSIRGAEAFF
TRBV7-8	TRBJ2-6	CASSFRGTGANVLTF
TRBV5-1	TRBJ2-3	CASSFAGESTDTQYF
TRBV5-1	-	CASSPTAGTGHEQYF
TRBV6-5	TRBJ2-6	CASSPTVSGANVLTF
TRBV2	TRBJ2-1	CASSEASGRYEQFF
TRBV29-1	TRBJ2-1	CSVPGTQAYNEQFF
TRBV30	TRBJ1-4	CAWSVFTPRGKLFF
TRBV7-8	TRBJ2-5	CASSLGQQGAQYF
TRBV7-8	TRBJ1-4	CASSITRDRGGEKLFF
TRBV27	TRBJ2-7	CASSRGLSSYEQYF
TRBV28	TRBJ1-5	CASSLWDRGLYQPQHF
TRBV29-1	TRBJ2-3	CSVEGRQTSTDTQYF
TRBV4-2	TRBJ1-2	CASSQDEQVLGGYTF
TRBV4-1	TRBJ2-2	CASSHLDWNSFTGELFF
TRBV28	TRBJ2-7	CAIVQGARYEQYF
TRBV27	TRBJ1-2	CASSSRDRERGYTF
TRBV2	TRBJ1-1	CASSEVGSVGNTEAFF
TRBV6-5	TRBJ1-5	CATARALHQPQHF
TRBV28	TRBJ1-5	CASTQGGNQPQHF
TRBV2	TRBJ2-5	CASRLQGTQYF
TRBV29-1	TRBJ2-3	CSVLPNTERDTQYF
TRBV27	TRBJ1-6	CASSGDRRSPLHF
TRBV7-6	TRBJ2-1	CASSLVGSPSEEQFF
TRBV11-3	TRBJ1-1	CASSPGSGTEAFF
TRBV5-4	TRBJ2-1	CASSLGSGGYNEQFF
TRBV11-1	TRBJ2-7	CASSWDFRSSYEQYF
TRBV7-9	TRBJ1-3	CASSLAGNPGNTIYF
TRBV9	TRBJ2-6	CASSVEHSGANVLTF
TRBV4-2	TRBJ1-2	CASSPTSGVNYGYTF
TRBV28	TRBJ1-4	CASHSGAGGEKLFF
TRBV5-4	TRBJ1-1	CASSLVGQGVPEAFF
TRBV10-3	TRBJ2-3	CATGTGGTDTQYF
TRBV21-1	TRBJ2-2	CASSKRAGFTGELFF
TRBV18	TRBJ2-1	CASSPGLANEQFF
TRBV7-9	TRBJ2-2	CASSFGRANTGELFF
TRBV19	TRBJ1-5	CASSLRGEGGAQPQHF
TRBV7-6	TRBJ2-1	CASRMTSDYNEQFF
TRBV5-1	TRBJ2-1	CASSLDGIYNEQFF
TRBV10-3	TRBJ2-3	CAISGQGHTDTQYF
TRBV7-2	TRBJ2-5	CASSQGETQYF
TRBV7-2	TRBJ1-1	CASSPRTGAQTEAFF
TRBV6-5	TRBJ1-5	CASSLQGPDQPQHF
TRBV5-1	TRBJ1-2	CASSLFAGTEGYTF
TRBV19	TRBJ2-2	CASSMVNGELFF
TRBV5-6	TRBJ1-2	CASSVGPAHHNYGYTF
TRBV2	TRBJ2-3	CASKGRGHSTDTQYF
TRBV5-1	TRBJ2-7	CASRRQGDSYEQYF
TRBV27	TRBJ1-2	CASSLQGYGYTF
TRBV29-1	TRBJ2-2	CSVENLATGELFF
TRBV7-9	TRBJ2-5	CASSLERGETQYF